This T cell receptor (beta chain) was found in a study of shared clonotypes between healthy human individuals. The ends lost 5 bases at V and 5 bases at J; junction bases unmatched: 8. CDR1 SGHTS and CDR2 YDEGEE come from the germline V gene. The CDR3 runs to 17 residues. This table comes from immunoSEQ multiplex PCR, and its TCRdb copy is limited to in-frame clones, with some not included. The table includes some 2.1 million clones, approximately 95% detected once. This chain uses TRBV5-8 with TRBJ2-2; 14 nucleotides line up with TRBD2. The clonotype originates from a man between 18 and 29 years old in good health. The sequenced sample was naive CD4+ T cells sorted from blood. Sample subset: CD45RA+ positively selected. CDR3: CASRFGTSGSRTGELFF. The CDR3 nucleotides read TGTGCCAGCAGATTCGGGACTAGCGGGAGCCGTACCGGGGAGCTGTTTTTT.